A selection of T cell receptor beta chains follows, all from one sample in a study of control samples from healthy donors and cancer patients. Measured with immunoSEQ multiplex PCR; TCRdb has only the in-frame clones, and not every one. The sample has around 250,000 clones, over 70% seen once. Sequenced material: PBMCs. Receptor source: a woman in her sixties or seventies with lung cancer. Both conserved end residues are part of each CDR3. Each record gives: V gene, J gene, clone size, D gene, CDR3 protein, CDR3 DNA. The D gene is left open where the match is weak. Size is omitted from some rows. Given values are once, few, many or a class for expanded clones.

v_call: TRBV5-1; j_call: TRBJ2-7; clone_size: .; d_call: .; cdr3_aa: CASSLVDDEQYF; cdr3_nt: TGCGCCAGCAGCTTGGTTGACGACGAGCAGTACTTC
v_call: TRBV3-1/TRBV3-2; j_call: TRBJ1-2; clone_size: few; d_call: .; cdr3_aa: CASSQLTRGYTF; cdr3_nt: TGTGCCAGCAGCCAGCTGACACGGGGCTACACCTTC
v_call: TRBV29-1; j_call: TRBJ1-2; clone_size: .; d_call: .; cdr3_aa: CSVEEYHYGYTF; cdr3_nt: TGCAGCGTTGAGGAATACCACTATGGCTACACCTTC
v_call: TRBV5-8; j_call: TRBJ2-1; clone_size: .; d_call: TRBD2; cdr3_aa: CASSLAGGVAGFEQFF; cdr3_nt: TGTGCCAGCAGCTTGGCCGGGGGAGTAGCGGGATTTGAGCAGTTCTTC
v_call: TRBV2; j_call: TRBJ1-2; clone_size: .; d_call: .; cdr3_aa: CASMGGAGIYGYTF; cdr3_nt: TGTGCCAGCATGGGGGGCGCTGGTATCTATGGCTACACCTTC
v_call: TRBV5-1; j_call: TRBJ1-6; clone_size: .; d_call: TRBD1; cdr3_aa: CASSSGQADSPLHF; cdr3_nt: TGCGCCAGCAGCTCGGGACAGGCGGATTCACCCCTCCACTTT
v_call: TRBV11-2; j_call: TRBJ2-5; clone_size: .; d_call: TRBD1; cdr3_aa: CASSLGSGTGFQETQYF; cdr3_nt: TGTGCCAGCAGCTTAGGGTCCGGGACAGGGTTTCAGGAGACCCAGTACTTC
v_call: TRBV5-1; j_call: TRBJ2-3; clone_size: .; d_call: .; cdr3_aa: CASSFPGDTPSADTQYF; cdr3_nt: TGCGCCAGCAGCTTTCCTGGGGACACTCCGTCCGCAGATACGCAGTATTTT
v_call: TRBV5-5; j_call: TRBJ2-1; clone_size: .; d_call: TRBD1; cdr3_aa: CASSLPGTAYNEQFF; cdr3_nt: TGTGCCAGCAGCTTGCCGGGGACAGCCTACAATGAGCAGTTCTTC
v_call: TRBV2; j_call: TRBJ2-1; clone_size: .; d_call: .; cdr3_aa: CATQAEFGDEQFF; cdr3_nt: TGTGCCACCCAAGCGGAGTTCGGCGATGAGCAGTTCTTC
v_call: TRBV4-2; j_call: TRBJ1-5; clone_size: .; d_call: .; cdr3_aa: CASSQEGRSGNQPQHF; cdr3_nt: TGTGCCAGCAGCCAAGAGGGAAGGTCGGGCAATCAGCCCCAGCATTTT
v_call: TRBV2; j_call: TRBJ2-5; clone_size: .; d_call: .; cdr3_aa: CAGGTSRETQYF; cdr3_nt: TGTGCCGGCGGGACGAGTAGGGAGACCCAGTACTTC
v_call: TRBV27; j_call: TRBJ1-1; clone_size: .; d_call: TRBD1; cdr3_aa: CASSLSGRGGTEAFF; cdr3_nt: TGTGCCAGCAGCCTATCGGGCAGGGGGGGGACTGAAGCTTTCTTT
v_call: TRBV9; j_call: TRBJ2-2; clone_size: .; d_call: .; cdr3_aa: CASSPVFSGELFF; cdr3_nt: TGTGCCAGCAGCCCAGTATTTTCCGGGGAGCTGTTTTTT
v_call: TRBV7-9; j_call: TRBJ2-3; clone_size: .; d_call: .; cdr3_aa: CASSLATTDTQYF; cdr3_nt: TGTGCCAGCTCTTTGGCCACCACAGATACGCAGTATTTT
v_call: TRBV27; j_call: TRBJ1-1; clone_size: .; d_call: .; cdr3_aa: CASSFGGARGNTEAFF; cdr3_nt: TGTGCCAGCAGTTTCGGGGGGGCCAGGGGGAACACTGAAGCTTTCTTT
v_call: TRBV24-1; j_call: TRBJ2-2; clone_size: .; d_call: .; cdr3_aa: CATSDPGVGTGELFF; cdr3_nt: TGTGCCACCAGTGACCCAGGGGTGGGGACCGGGGAGCTGTTTTTT
v_call: TRBV15; j_call: TRBJ2-5; clone_size: once; d_call: .; cdr3_aa: CATSRTQGRQETQYF; cdr3_nt: TGTGCCACCAGCAGAACCCAGGGGCGGCAAGAGACCCAGTACTTC
v_call: TRBV5-1; j_call: TRBJ2-5; clone_size: .; d_call: .; cdr3_aa: CASRARIQGTIETQYF; cdr3_nt: TGCGCCAGCCGAGCGAGGATACAGGGTACGATCGAGACCCAGTACTTC
v_call: TRBV28; j_call: TRBJ2-1; clone_size: .; d_call: .; cdr3_aa: CASSTVRGASSYNEQFF; cdr3_nt: TGTGCCAGCAGTACCGTGAGGGGCGCTAGCTCCTACAATGAGCAGTTCTTC
v_call: TRBV9; j_call: TRBJ2-2; clone_size: once; d_call: .; cdr3_aa: CASRATANTGELFF; cdr3_nt: TGTGCCAGCAGAGCGACAGCGAACACCGGGGAGCTGTTTTTT
v_call: TRBV7-3; j_call: TRBJ2-1; clone_size: .; d_call: TRBD1; cdr3_aa: CASSVDRDSYNEQFF; cdr3_nt: TGTGCCAGCAGCGTTGACAGGGACTCCTACAATGAGCAGTTCTTC
v_call: TRBV6-6; j_call: TRBJ1-6; clone_size: .; d_call: TRBD1; cdr3_aa: CASSRQGAGVYNSPLHF; cdr3_nt: TGTGCCAGCAGTCGACAGGGGGCGGGGGTTTATAATTCACCCCTCCACTTT
v_call: TRBV6-5; j_call: TRBJ1-3; clone_size: .; d_call: .; cdr3_aa: CASRHTGSGNTIYF; cdr3_nt: TGTGCCAGCAGACACACAGGGTCTGGAAACACCATATATTTT
v_call: TRBV5-1; j_call: TRBJ1-1; clone_size: few; d_call: .; cdr3_aa: CASSIHREAAEAFF; cdr3_nt: TGCGCCAGCAGCATCCACAGGGAGGCGGCTGAAGCTTTCTTT
v_call: TRBV12-3/TRBV12-4; j_call: TRBJ1-4; clone_size: .; d_call: .; cdr3_aa: CASSFTDNEKLFF; cdr3_nt: TGTGCCAGCAGTTTTACAGATAATGAAAAACTGTTTTTT
v_call: TRBV12-3/TRBV12-4; j_call: TRBJ1-2; clone_size: .; d_call: .; cdr3_aa: CASGTAYGYTF; cdr3_nt: TGTGCCAGTGGGACCGCTTATGGCTACACCTTC
v_call: TRBV4-1; j_call: TRBJ2-7; clone_size: .; d_call: TRBD2; cdr3_aa: CASSQAPSGGNEQYF; cdr3_nt: TGCGCCAGCAGCCAAGCCCCTAGCGGGGGAAACGAGCAGTACTTC
v_call: TRBV9; j_call: TRBJ2-1; clone_size: .; d_call: TRBD2; cdr3_aa: CASSVTLAGPRNEQFF; cdr3_nt: TGTGCCAGCAGCGTCACTCTAGCGGGGCCCCGGAATGAGCAGTTCTTC
v_call: TRBV28; j_call: TRBJ1-4; clone_size: .; d_call: .; cdr3_aa: CASSGTGIRNEKLFF; cdr3_nt: TGTGCCAGCAGTGGCACCGGGATACGAAATGAAAAACTGTTTTTT
v_call: TRBV28; j_call: TRBJ2-7; clone_size: .; d_call: TRBD1; cdr3_aa: CASQMGQAYEQYF; cdr3_nt: TGTGCCAGCCAAATGGGACAGGCCTACGAGCAGTACTTC
v_call: TRBV28; j_call: TRBJ1-5; clone_size: few; d_call: TRBD1; cdr3_aa: CASSPGTGGFQPQHF; cdr3_nt: TGTGCCAGCAGTCCCGGGACAGGGGGCTTTCAGCCCCAGCATTTT
v_call: TRBV3-1/TRBV3-2; j_call: TRBJ1-4; clone_size: .; d_call: .; cdr3_aa: CASSPTGFSEKLFF; cdr3_nt: TGTGCCAGCAGCCCAACAGGGTTTAGTGAAAAACTGTTTTTT
v_call: TRBV5-1; j_call: TRBJ2-2; clone_size: .; d_call: .; cdr3_aa: CASSLEVTGELFF; cdr3_nt: TGCGCCAGCAGCTTGGAAGTCACCGGGGAGCTGTTTTTT
v_call: TRBV18; j_call: TRBJ2-5; clone_size: .; d_call: .; cdr3_aa: CASTGTRQETQYF; cdr3_nt: TGTGCCAGCACAGGGACGAGACAAGAGACCCAGTACTTC
v_call: TRBV5-5; j_call: TRBJ1-1; clone_size: many; d_call: .; cdr3_aa: CASSPFLPRALNTEAFF; cdr3_nt: TGTGCCAGCAGCCCGTTCCTACCCAGAGCTTTGAACACTGAAGCTTTCTTT
v_call: TRBV5-4; j_call: TRBJ2-7; clone_size: .; d_call: .; cdr3_aa: CASSLALSYEQYF; cdr3_nt: TGTGCCAGCAGCTTGGCCCTGTCCTACGAGCAGTACTTC
v_call: TRBV28; j_call: TRBJ2-1; clone_size: .; d_call: TRBD2; cdr3_aa: CASSQPGLANNEQFF; cdr3_nt: TGTGCCAGCAGTCAACCGGGACTAGCGAACAATGAGCAGTTCTTC
v_call: TRBV2; j_call: TRBJ1-6; clone_size: .; d_call: TRBD1; cdr3_aa: CASTPWTGGNSPLHF; cdr3_nt: TGTGCCAGCACCCCATGGACAGGGGGCAACTCACCCCTCCACTTT
v_call: TRBV18; j_call: TRBJ2-2; clone_size: .; d_call: .; cdr3_aa: CASSPLSRPGELFF; cdr3_nt: TGTGCCAGCTCACCCCTATCTCGTCCCGGGGAGCTGTTTTTT
v_call: TRBV28; j_call: TRBJ1-1; clone_size: .; d_call: TRBD1; cdr3_aa: CASSLGQGNTEAFF; cdr3_nt: TGTGCCAGCAGTTTAGGACAGGGGAACACTGAAGCTTTCTTT
v_call: TRBV4-1; j_call: TRBJ1-4; clone_size: .; d_call: .; cdr3_aa: CASSQAIGESRNEKLFF; cdr3_nt: TGCGCCAGCAGCCAAGCAATTGGCGAATCCCGTAATGAAAAACTGTTTTTT
v_call: TRBV9; j_call: TRBJ2-2; clone_size: once; d_call: .; cdr3_aa: CASSVGTNTGELFF; cdr3_nt: TGTGCCAGCAGCGTCGGCACTAACACCGGGGAGCTGTTTTTT
v_call: TRBV11-3; j_call: TRBJ2-1; clone_size: .; d_call: TRBD2; cdr3_aa: CASSLGVAGEQFF; cdr3_nt: TGTGCCAGCAGCTTAGGGGTAGCGGGAGAGCAGTTCTTC
v_call: TRBV15; j_call: TRBJ2-5; clone_size: once; d_call: TRBD2; cdr3_aa: CATSGGATSGVETQYF; cdr3_nt: TGTGCCACCAGCGGGGGGGCGACTAGCGGGGTGGAGACCCAGTACTTC
v_call: TRBV19; j_call: TRBJ1-2; clone_size: few; d_call: .; cdr3_aa: CASSIRTGRDGYTF; cdr3_nt: TGTGCCAGTAGTATTCGCACAGGGCGCGATGGCTACACCTTC
v_call: TRBV29-1; j_call: TRBJ1-1; clone_size: .; d_call: .; cdr3_aa: CSVGQFMNTEAFF; cdr3_nt: TGCAGCGTTGGACAATTCATGAACACTGAAGCTTTCTTT
v_call: TRBV30; j_call: TRBJ2-1; clone_size: .; d_call: TRBD2; cdr3_aa: CAWRLTSGSRYNEQFF; cdr3_nt: TGTGCCTGGAGATTAACCAGCGGGAGCCGTTACAATGAGCAGTTCTTC
v_call: TRBV29-1; j_call: TRBJ2-6; clone_size: .; d_call: .; cdr3_aa: CSVGEVQGSGANVLTF; cdr3_nt: TGCAGCGTCGGGGAGGTTCAGGGCTCTGGGGCCAACGTCCTGACTTTC
v_call: TRBV6-5; j_call: TRBJ2-2; clone_size: .; d_call: .; cdr3_aa: CASSARSGGTGELFF; cdr3_nt: TGTGCCAGCAGCGCACGATCAGGGGGGACCGGGGAGCTGTTTTTT
v_call: TRBV30; j_call: TRBJ2-3; clone_size: .; d_call: TRBD2; cdr3_aa: CAWGSGRGTDTQYF; cdr3_nt: TGTGCCTGGGGTAGCGGGAGAGGCACAGATACGCAGTATTTT